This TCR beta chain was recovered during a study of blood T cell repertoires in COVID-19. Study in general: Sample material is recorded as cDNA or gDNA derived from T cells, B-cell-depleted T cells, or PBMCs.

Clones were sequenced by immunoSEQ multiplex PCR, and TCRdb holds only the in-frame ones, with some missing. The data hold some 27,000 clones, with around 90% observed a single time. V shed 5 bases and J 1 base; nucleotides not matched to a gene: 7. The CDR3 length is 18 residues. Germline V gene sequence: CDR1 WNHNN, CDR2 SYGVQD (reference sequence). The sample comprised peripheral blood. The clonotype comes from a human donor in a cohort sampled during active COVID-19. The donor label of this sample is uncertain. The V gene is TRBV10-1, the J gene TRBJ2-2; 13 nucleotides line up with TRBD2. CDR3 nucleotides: TGCGCCAGCAGTCCCAGGACTAGCGGGGGCCTGAACACCGGGGAGCTGTTTTTT. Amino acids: CASSPRTSGGLNTGELFF.